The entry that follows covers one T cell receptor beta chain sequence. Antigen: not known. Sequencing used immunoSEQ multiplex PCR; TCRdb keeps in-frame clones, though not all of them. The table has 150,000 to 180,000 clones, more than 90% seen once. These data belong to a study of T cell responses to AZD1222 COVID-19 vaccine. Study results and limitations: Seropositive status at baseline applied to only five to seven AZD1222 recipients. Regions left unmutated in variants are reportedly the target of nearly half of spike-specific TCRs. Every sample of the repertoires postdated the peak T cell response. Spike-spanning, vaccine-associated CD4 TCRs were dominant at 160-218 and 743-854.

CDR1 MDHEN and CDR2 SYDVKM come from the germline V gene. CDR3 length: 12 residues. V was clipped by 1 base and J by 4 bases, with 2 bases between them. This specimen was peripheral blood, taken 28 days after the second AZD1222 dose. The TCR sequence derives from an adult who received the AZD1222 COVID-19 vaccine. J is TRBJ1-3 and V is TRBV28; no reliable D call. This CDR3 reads CASSLYGNTIYF. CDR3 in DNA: TGTGCCAGCAGTTTATACGGAAACACCATATATTTT.